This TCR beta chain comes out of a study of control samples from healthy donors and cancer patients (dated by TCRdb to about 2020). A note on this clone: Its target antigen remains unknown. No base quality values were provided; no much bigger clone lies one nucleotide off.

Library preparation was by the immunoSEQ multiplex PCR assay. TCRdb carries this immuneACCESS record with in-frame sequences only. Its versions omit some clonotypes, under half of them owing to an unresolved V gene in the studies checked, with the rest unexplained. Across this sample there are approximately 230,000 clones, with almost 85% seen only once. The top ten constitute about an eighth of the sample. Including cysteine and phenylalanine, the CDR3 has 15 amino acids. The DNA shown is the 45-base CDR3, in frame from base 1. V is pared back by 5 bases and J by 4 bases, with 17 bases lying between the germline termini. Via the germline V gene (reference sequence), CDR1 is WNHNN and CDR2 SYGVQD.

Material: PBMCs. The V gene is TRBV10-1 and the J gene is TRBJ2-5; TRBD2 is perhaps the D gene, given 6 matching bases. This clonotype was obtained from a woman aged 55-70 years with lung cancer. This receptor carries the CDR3 CASSSGAVGGETQYF. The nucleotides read TGCGCCAGCAGTTCCGGAGCCGTGGGAGGAGAGACCCAGTACTTC.